The present entry profiles one T cell receptor (beta chain) with its context. Its antigen remains unidentified. No qualities accompany the bases; no much larger clone lies one base away. V loses 4 bases, J loses 2 bases, and the germline ends lie 6 bases apart. Via the germline V gene, CDR1 is MGHRA and CDR2 YSYEKL. The CDR3 runs 13 residues from the cysteine to the phenylalanine. CDR3 DNA only is kept here, 39 bases in frame from base 1. Set within a cohort of healthcare workers in London, UK, this nested case-control study involved weekly PCR testing of nasopharyngeal swabs along with blood sampling. Healthcare workers were recruited during the week of the UK lockdown, between 23 and 31 March 2020, and followed weekly for up to about 15 weeks. The data were obtained in a study of early T cells in non-severe SARS-CoV-2 infection (dated by TCRdb to about 2021). About the study as a whole: Because TCR sequencing was done on bulk RNA from unsorted whole blood, the alpha and beta chains could not be paired.

Results and caveats for the whole study, not just this receptor: VDJdb matching was skewed toward anti-spike CD8 responses and likely underestimated virus-specific expansions, missing private and CD4 specificities.

Library construction relied on 5' RACE. Instrument used: NextSeq 500. The TCR library protocol attached unique molecular identifiers to individual cDNA molecules to correct for sequencing error and PCR bias. Both TCR alpha and beta chains were sequenced, and tight co-correlation was observed between alpha and beta sequence abundances in each sample. The paper's processing steps were these. Decombinator V4 was used to annotate the V gene, J gene and CDR3 of the TCR sequences. TCRs were defined as expanded if a significant change between any two time points was detected under a Poisson model with p below 0.0001. TCR abundances were normalised to the total number of TCRs sequenced in each sample and reported as counts per million. MAIT TCRs were defined by TRAV1-2 paired with TRAJ12, TRAJ20 or TRAJ33, and iNKT TCRs by TRAV10 paired with TRAJ18. VDJdb, accessed on 1 November 2021, was searched for TCRs annotated for CMV, EBV and SARS-CoV-2, and TCRs annotated for more than one antigen were excluded. TCRdb reworked the public reads: Q25 trimming with fastp, MiXCR clone assembly, productive beta chains retained. Each entry is one CDR3 protein sequence, shown with its most common DNA and genes. The V and J calls, along with clone size, are taken from TCRdb and not from the paper's own processing. The sample table lists about 77,000 distinct CDR3 sequences, more than 7.5% of them with a count of one. The biggest ten clones account for about 4.6% of the sample.

This sequence was found in an adult who was a healthcare worker with PCR-confirmed SARS-CoV-2 infection or an uninfected control (not recorded which). The V and J genes are TRBV4-1 and TRBJ2-1; no D gene can be assigned with confidence. Input material: whole blood. The bases are TGCGCCAGCAGCCCAACTACCTACAATGAGCAGTTCTTC. Translated, it reads CASSPTTYNEQFF.